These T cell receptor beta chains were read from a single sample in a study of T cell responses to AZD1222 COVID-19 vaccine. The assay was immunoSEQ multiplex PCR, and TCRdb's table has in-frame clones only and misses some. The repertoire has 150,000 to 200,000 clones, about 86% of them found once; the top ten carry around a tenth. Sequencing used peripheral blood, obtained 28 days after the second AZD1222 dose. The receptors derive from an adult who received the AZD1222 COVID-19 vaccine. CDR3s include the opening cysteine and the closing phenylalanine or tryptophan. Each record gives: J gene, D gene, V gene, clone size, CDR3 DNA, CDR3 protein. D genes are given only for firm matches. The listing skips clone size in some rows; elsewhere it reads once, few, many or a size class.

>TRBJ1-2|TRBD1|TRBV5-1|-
TGCGCCAGCAGGCCGGGACAGGAGAACTATGGCTACACCTTC
CASRPGQENYGYTF
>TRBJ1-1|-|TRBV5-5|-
TGTGCCAGCAGCTTGGAGCCGAACACTGAAGCTTTCTTT
CASSLEPNTEAFF
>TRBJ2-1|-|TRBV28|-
TGTGCCAGCAGTTTAAGGAGCCAGGGGAGGTACAATGAGCAGTTCTTC
CASSLRSQGRYNEQFF
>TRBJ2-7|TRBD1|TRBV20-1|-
TGCAGTGCGGGACAGGGAGGCGAGCAGTACTTC
CSAGQGGEQYF
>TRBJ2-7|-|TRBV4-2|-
TGTGCCAGCAGCCAAGCTGTGGCGGGGGCTATGGGCGAGCAGTACTTC
CASSQAVAGAMGEQYF
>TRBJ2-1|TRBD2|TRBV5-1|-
TGCGCCAGCAGCTTGGCCTCTAGCGGGGGCTACGAGCAGTTCTTC
CASSLASSGGYEQFF
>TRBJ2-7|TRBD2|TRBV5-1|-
TGCGCCAGCAGCTACCGGACTAGCGGGGCCTACGAGCAGTACTTC
CASSYRTSGAYEQYF
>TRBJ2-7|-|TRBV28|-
TGTGCCAGCAGTTTATACGAGCAGTACTTC
CASSLYEQYF
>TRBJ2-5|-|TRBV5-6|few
TGTGCCAGCAGCTTCGTTTGGGGGTACCAAGAGACCCAGTACTTC
CASSFVWGYQETQYF
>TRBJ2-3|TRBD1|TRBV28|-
TGTGCCAGCAGTTTAGGGACAGGGCGCACAGATACGCAGTATTTT
CASSLGTGRTDTQYF
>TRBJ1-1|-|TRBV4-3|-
TGCGCCAGCAGCCGCGCAGGGAGCCGGGACACTGAAGCTTTCTTT
CASSRAGSRDTEAFF
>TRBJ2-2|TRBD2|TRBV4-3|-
TGCGCCAGCAGCCCCTCTAGCGGGGGGGACACCGGGGAGCTGTTTTTT
CASSPSSGGDTGELFF
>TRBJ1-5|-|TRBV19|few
TGTGCCAGTAATAAGGGCAATCAGCCCCAGCATTTT
CASNKGNQPQHF
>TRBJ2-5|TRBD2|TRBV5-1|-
TGCGCCAGCAGCCCAACTAGCGGGGGGGCCGTGCAGACCCAGTACTTC
CASSPTSGGAVQTQYF
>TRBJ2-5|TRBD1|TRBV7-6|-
TGTGCCAGCAGCCTGAGACAGGGATGGAAGACCCAGTACTTC
CASSLRQGWKTQYF
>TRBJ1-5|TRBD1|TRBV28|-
TGTGCCAGCGAACAGGGGGTGAGTCAGCCCCAGCATTTT
CASEQGVSQPQHF
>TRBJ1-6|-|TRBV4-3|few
TGCGCCAGCAGCCAAGCAAGGACGGAAAATTCACCCCTCCACTTT
CASSQARTENSPLHF
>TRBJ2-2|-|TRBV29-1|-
TGCAGCGGTACGACTGGAACCGGGGAGCTGTTTTTT
CSGTTGTGELFF
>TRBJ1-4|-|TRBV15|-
TGTGCCACCAGCAGAGGGGGTGCAGGGACGAATGAAAAACTGTTTTTT
CATSRGGAGTNEKLFF
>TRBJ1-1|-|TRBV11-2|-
TGTGCCAGCAGTGATGGTATCCGACCGAACACTGAAGCTTTCTTT
CASSDGIRPNTEAFF
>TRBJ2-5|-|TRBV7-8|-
TGTGCCAGCAGCTCCAGGGGAGAGACCCAGTACTTC
CASSSRGETQYF
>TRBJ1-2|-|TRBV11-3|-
TGTGCCAGCAGCCCGGACAGCTATGGCTACACCTTC
CASSPDSYGYTF
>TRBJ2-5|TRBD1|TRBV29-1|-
TGCAGCGTTGAACGGGACAGGGGTGAGACCCAGTACTTC
CSVERDRGETQYF
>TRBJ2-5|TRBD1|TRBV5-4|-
TGTGCCAGCAGTTCGGACAGGGGAGAGACCCAGTACTTC
CASSSDRGETQYF
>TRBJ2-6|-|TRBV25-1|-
TGTGCCAGCAGTGTACAGGGTTATGGGGCCAACGTCCTGACTTTC
CASSVQGYGANVLTF
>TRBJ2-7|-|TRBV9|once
TGTGCCAGCAGCGTCGGAGGGGGCGTGGAGGGGCAGTACTTC
CASSVGGGVEGQYF
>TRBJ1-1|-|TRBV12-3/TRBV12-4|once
TGTGCCAGCAGTTTAGCGACAGGTGAAGCTTTCTTT
CASSLATGEAFF
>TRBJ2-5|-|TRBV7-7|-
TGTGCTAGCAGCTTAGCGGCCACCAATGGGGAGACCCAGTACTTC
CASSLAATNGETQYF
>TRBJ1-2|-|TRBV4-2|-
TGTGCCAGCAGCCTCCAAGGGGAGGACGGCTATGGCTACACCTTC
CASSLQGEDGYGYTF
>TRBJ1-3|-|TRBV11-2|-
TGTGCCACACGTGGGGCTGGAAACACCATATATTTT
CATRGAGNTIYF
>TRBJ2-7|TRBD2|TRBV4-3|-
TGCGCCAGCAGCCGGGACCACGGACTAGATTCCTACGAGCAGTACTTC
CASSRDHGLDSYEQYF
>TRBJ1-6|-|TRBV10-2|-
TGCGCCAGCATGATCGGGGGGCTAACACCCCTCCACTTT
CASMIGGLTPLHF
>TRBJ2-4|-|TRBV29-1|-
TGCAGCGTAAAGGACAGCATAGCCAAAAACATTCAGTACTTC
CSVKDSIAKNIQYF
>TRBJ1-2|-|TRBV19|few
TGTGCCAGTAGCCATGGAACCATCCCTAACTATGGCTACACCTTC
CASSHGTIPNYGYTF
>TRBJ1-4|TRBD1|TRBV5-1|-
TGCGCCAGCAGCTTCGCCGGACAGGTCGGTGAAAAACTGTTTTTT
CASSFAGQVGEKLFF
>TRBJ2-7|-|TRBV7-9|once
TGTGCCAGCAGCTTAGCTGCCAGGGGCTACGGCGAGCAGTACTTC
CASSLAARGYGEQYF
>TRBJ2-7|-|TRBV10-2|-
TGCGCCAGCAGGACGGGACCCTACGAGCAGTACTTC
CASRTGPYEQYF
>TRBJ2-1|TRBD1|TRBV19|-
TGTGCCAGTAGTACAGACAGGGCGGGTGAGCAGTTCTTC
CASSTDRAGEQFF